This T cell receptor beta chain was captured by sequencing in a study of vaccination and CD4 T cells after COVID-19 (dated by TCRdb to 2021 to 2024). For context, the study as a whole: Every convalescent patient had a positive nasal swab PCR test for SARS-CoV-2, with mild disease in several patients and severe disease in one. The convalescent cohort included six males and four females, with two Hispanic individuals, seven Caucasians, two Asians and one multiracial person. Participants received two doses of either the Pfizer-BioNTech BNT162b2 vaccine (n=8) or the Moderna mRNA-1273 vaccine (n=2). Post-COVID blood samples from convalescent patients were collected a median of about 100 days after diagnosis, with a range of roughly 30 to 170 days. Post-vaccine blood samples were obtained a median of roughly 75 days after the second vaccine dose, with a range of about 12 to 241 days. Overlapping spike peptide pools from SARS-CoV-2 and from the common cold coronaviruses HCoV-NL63, HCoV-OC43 and HCoV-229E were used as culture stimuli. As controls, cultures received a CEFX viral epitope pool (the positive control), an HIV-1 Nef peptide pool (the negative control), or no peptide at all. In some eleven COVID-19 convalescent patients and a few infection-naive healthy vaccine recipients, researchers compared the spike-specific CD4+ TCR repertoire from before mRNA vaccination with the repertoire from after.

The treatment or condition label on this specimen signifies: approximately 11-day PBMC culture with coronavirus spike peptide pools or control peptides (ViraFEST assay). The ViraFEST assay, used in the study, expanded antigen-specific T cells with peptide pools and then identified the expanded clonotypes through TCR sequencing. The convalescent patients' positive SARS-CoV-2 PCR tests were from March to December 2020, which was before the Alpha, Beta and Delta variants emerged in the United States. Each well held under 2.5 million PBMCs cultured in IMDM containing around 5% human AB serum and roughly 9.7 IU/ml IL-2, with 8.5 to 10 ug/ml peptide pools added. On days 3 and 7, half of the culture medium was replaced with fresh IL-2-containing medium. After 9 to 10 days of culture, CD4+ T cells were isolated by negative selection using the EasySep CD4+ T cell isolation kit. Ficoll-Paque Plus gradient centrifugation was used to isolate PBMCs from whole blood, and the isolated PBMCs were then either used fresh or cryopreserved at -140C. Culture conditions were generally each tested in triplicate wells.

Libraries were constructed by PCR. DNA from cultured CD4+ T cells was subjected to TCR sequencing with the Oncomine TCR Beta short-read assay at the Johns Hopkins FTIC core. The QIAamp micro DNA kit was used to extract genomic DNA from the cultured CD4+ T cells. Oncomine TCR Beta libraries made from cultured CD4+ T cells were pooled using unique dual indexes and sequenced on an Illumina iSeq 100. The paper's processing steps were these. Non-productive sequences were removed, and CDR3s not starting with C, not ending with F or W, or shorter than 7 amino acids were discarded. The MANAFEST web application was used to identify antigen-specific clonotypes by comparing peptide-stimulated wells against reference wells and other culture wells. To be called positive, a clone needed an FDR below 0.05, an odds ratio above 5, and a productive frequency above 0.1% in at least two of three replicate wells. A clonotype counted as cross-reactive if it showed significant expansion both in the SARS-CoV-2 spike wells and in at least one common cold coronavirus spike condition. Similarity between CDR3 sequences was evaluated in R version 3.6.1 using Levenshtein distances (stringdist) and unrooted phylogenetic trees (ape). TCRdb reworked the public reads: Q25 trimming with fastp, MiXCR clone assembly, productive beta chains retained. Each record represents a unique CDR3 protein, reported with the most common genes and DNA among its rows. The V and J calls follow TCRdb's processing rather than the paper's. In all, the sample holds some 2,900 distinct CDR3 sequences, and roughly a third of those were seen once. The leading ten clones occupy around 43% of the sample.

Counted from cysteine to phenylalanine, this CDR3 has 14 amino acids. The only DNA kept is the CDR3, 42 bases in frame from the first base. V gives up 3 bases and J gives up 6 bases, and the segment between their germline ends measures 15 bases. The germline V gene provides CDR1 MDHEN and CDR2 SYDVKM. Here is what the overall study found, with its caveats: Of the vaccine-specific clones in convalescent patients, 304 of 307, or nearly all, reacted only to SARS-CoV-2 spike and did not cross-react with common cold coronaviruses. The number of convalescent patients in the study was relatively small, and the study did not examine early timepoints following natural infection. The median number of SARS-CoV-2-reactive clonotypes rose from 21 after infection to 30 to 45 after vaccination, but the change was not significant. In convalescent patients, a median around 86% of post-vaccine SARS-CoV-2-reactive clones were detected only after vaccination, and vaccine-specific priming was suggested by this finding.

This clonotype was counted only a few times. This clone's antigen is unknown. No base quality values were provided; no much bigger clone lies one nucleotide off. The sequencing input was CD4+ T cells from blood, cultured in vitro. This chain is built from TRBV28 and TRBJ2-7, and possibly TRBD1, on 6 matching bases. The source is a human donor who had recovered from COVID-19. The bases read TGTGCCAGCAGTTTCTATCGGACAGTTTCCGAGCAGTACTTC. It translates to CASSFYRTVSEQYF. When the CDR3 is completed using the reference TRBV28 and TRBJ2-7 genes on either side, the full variable domain is DVKVTQSSRYLVKRTGEKVFLECVQDMDHENMFWYRQDPGLGLRLIYFSYDVKMKEKGDIPEGYSVSREKKERFSLILESASTNQTSMYLCASSFYRTVSEQYFGPGTRLTVT.